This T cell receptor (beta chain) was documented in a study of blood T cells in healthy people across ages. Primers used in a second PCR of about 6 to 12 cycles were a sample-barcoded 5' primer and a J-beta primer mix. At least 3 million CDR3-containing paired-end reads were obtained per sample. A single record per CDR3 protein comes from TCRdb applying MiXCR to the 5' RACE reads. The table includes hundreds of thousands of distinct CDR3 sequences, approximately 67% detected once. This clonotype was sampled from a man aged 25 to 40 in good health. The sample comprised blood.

The CDR3 nucleotides read TGTGCCAGCAGACAAGCCTCGGACAGGGGACGCTATGGCTACACCTTC. Translating it yields CASRQASDRGRYGYTF. This chain joins TRBV6-6 and TRBJ1-2, with 9 bases aligning to TRBD1. Unmatched junction bases numbered 12, after V lost 6 bases and J lost 4 bases. Germline values: CDR1 MNHNY, CDR2 SVGAGI (reference sequence). This CDR3 has 16 amino acids.